This is a list of T cell receptor beta chains from one sample in a study of vaccination and CD4 T cells after COVID-19. TCRdb independently ran MiXCR on the PCR reads; one entry per CDR3 protein. The sample consists of just under 20,000 distinct CDR3 sequences, approximately 42% of them appearing once. These receptors have no known antigen. Sequenced material: CD4+ T cells from blood, cultured in vitro, taken before SARS-CoV-2 vaccination. Every receptor here comes from a human donor who received a COVID-19 vaccine. CDR3s include the opening cysteine and the closing phenylalanine or tryptophan. D genes are given only for firm matches. Expanded clones get a size class; other rows say once, few or many, or leave the size out.

J gene: TRBJ2-5
D gene: -
clone size: few
V gene: TRBV30
CDR3 protein: CAWSEGRDNKYF
CDR3 DNA: TGTGCCTGGAGTGAGGGCAGGGACAACAAGTACTTC

J gene: TRBJ2-7
D gene: -
clone size: -
V gene: TRBV5-1
CDR3 protein: CASSLRGGYEQYF
CDR3 DNA: TGCGCCAGCAGTCTCCGGGGAGGATACGAGCAGTACTTC

J gene: TRBJ1-6
D gene: TRBD1
clone size: once
V gene: TRBV2
CDR3 protein: CASITDRGHNSPLHF
CDR3 DNA: TGTGCCAGCATTACGGACAGGGGACATAATTCACCCCTCCACTTT

J gene: TRBJ2-7
D gene: -
clone size: few
V gene: TRBV28
CDR3 protein: CASSSPSIDYEQYF
CDR3 DNA: TGTGCCAGCAGTTCGCCGTCGATTGACTACGAGCAGTACTTC

J gene: TRBJ1-4
D gene: TRBD1
clone size: few
V gene: TRBV7-3
CDR3 protein: CASSPGQGAANEKLFF
CDR3 DNA: TGTGCCAGCAGCCCGGGACAGGGGGCGGCTAATGAAAAACTGTTTTTT

J gene: TRBJ2-7
D gene: TRBD1
clone size: -
V gene: TRBV6-1
CDR3 protein: CASSDPRTGGDEQYF
CDR3 DNA: TGTGCCAGCAGTGATCCTAGGACAGGGGGGGACGAGCAGTACTTC

J gene: TRBJ2-1
D gene: -
clone size: -
V gene: TRBV19
CDR3 protein: CASSISRQAYNEQFF
CDR3 DNA: TGTGCCAGTAGTATCTCCAGACAAGCCTACAATGAGCAGTTCTTC

J gene: TRBJ2-5
D gene: TRBD2
clone size: -
V gene: TRBV2
CDR3 protein: CASTGLLVAGDVRETQYF
CDR3 DNA: TGTGCCAGCACCGGACTATTGGTAGCGGGGGATGTTCGGGAGACCCAGTACTTC

J gene: TRBJ1-2
D gene: -
clone size: -
V gene: TRBV30
CDR3 protein: CAWSVLGRAGYGYTF
CDR3 DNA: TGTGCCTGGAGTGTACTGGGCAGGGCGGGCTATGGCTACACCTTC

J gene: TRBJ1-2
D gene: TRBD1
clone size: -
V gene: TRBV20-1
CDR3 protein: CSARHNTGTGAGYTF
CDR3 DNA: TGCAGTGCTAGACATAATACCGGGACAGGTGCCGGCTACACCTTC

J gene: TRBJ2-7
D gene: -
clone size: -
V gene: TRBV30
CDR3 protein: CAWSRGGESSYEQYF
CDR3 DNA: TGTGCCTGGAGTCGAGGGGGGGAGAGTTCCTACGAGCAGTACTTC

J gene: TRBJ1-6
D gene: TRBD1
clone size: few
V gene: TRBV19
CDR3 protein: CASSIRRMGQGNSPLHF
CDR3 DNA: TGTGCCAGTAGTATTAGACGAATGGGACAGGGCAACTCACCCCTCCACTTT

J gene: TRBJ2-7
D gene: -
clone size: -
V gene: TRBV11-3
CDR3 protein: CASSSSLAEQYF
CDR3 DNA: TGTGCCAGCAGCTCCTCGCTTGCCGAGCAGTACTTC

J gene: TRBJ1-2
D gene: -
clone size: -
V gene: TRBV21-1
CDR3 protein: CASSRPRVYGYTF
CDR3 DNA: TGTGCCAGCAGCAGGCCAAGGGTTTATGGCTACACCTTC

J gene: TRBJ1-2
D gene: -
clone size: -
V gene: TRBV20-1
CDR3 protein: CSASRDYTF
CDR3 DNA: TGCAGTGCTAGCAGGGACTACACCTTC

J gene: TRBJ1-3
D gene: TRBD1
clone size: -
V gene: TRBV4-1
CDR3 protein: CASSQSLDRGSGNTIYF
CDR3 DNA: TGCGCCAGCAGCCAAAGCCTGGACAGGGGATCTGGAAACACCATATATTTT

J gene: TRBJ1-2
D gene: -
clone size: few
V gene: TRBV6-5
CDR3 protein: CASSYSRTVVNGGYTF
CDR3 DNA: TGTGCCAGCAGTTACTCCAGGACAGTGGTGAATGGGGGCTACACCTTC

J gene: TRBJ2-5
D gene: -
clone size: -
V gene: TRBV24-1
CDR3 protein: CATSDFGVQTQYF
CDR3 DNA: TGTGCCACCAGTGATTTTGGGGTCCAGACCCAGTACTTC

J gene: TRBJ1-6
D gene: TRBD1
clone size: -
V gene: TRBV6-1
CDR3 protein: CASSELGQGRSPLHF
CDR3 DNA: TGTGCCAGCAGTGAATTGGGACAGGGAAGGTCACCCCTCCACTTT

J gene: TRBJ2-7
D gene: TRBD2
clone size: -
V gene: TRBV7-3
CDR3 protein: CASSLRLGTSGESYEQYF
CDR3 DNA: TGTGCCAGCAGCTTAAGACTGGGGACTAGCGGGGAGTCCTACGAGCAGTACTTC

J gene: TRBJ2-5
D gene: TRBD2
clone size: few
V gene: TRBV7-2
CDR3 protein: CASSLGSLAGGVQETQYF
CDR3 DNA: TGTGCCAGCAGCTTAGGGAGTCTAGCGGGGGGTGTCCAAGAGACCCAGTACTTC

J gene: TRBJ1-1
D gene: TRBD1
clone size: -
V gene: TRBV20-1
CDR3 protein: CSANGQGQANTEAFF
CDR3 DNA: TGCAGTGCTAACGGCCAGGGACAGGCGAACACTGAAGCTTTCTTT

J gene: TRBJ1-1
D gene: -
clone size: -
V gene: TRBV6-1
CDR3 protein: CASSEPWIPGGAEAFF
CDR3 DNA: TGTGCCAGCAGTGAACCGTGGATCCCGGGGGGGGCTGAAGCTTTCTTT